This TCR beta chain was recorded in a study of blood T cell repertoires in COVID-19. Study background: T cells, B-cell-depleted T cells, or PBMCs supplied cDNA or gDNA.

The V gene's germline CDR1 is MNHEY and CDR2 SMNVEV (reference sequence). V was shortened by 3 bases and J by 9 bases, with 20 bases between the two germline ends. The CDR3 loop spans 15 amino acids. Clones were read by immunoSEQ multiplex PCR, and TCRdb kept only the in-frame ones, dropping some. This repertoire shows around 78,000 clones, about nine tenths found once; its top ten account for roughly 1%. The sample comprised peripheral blood. The chain links TRBV27 to TRBJ2-5; D is perhaps TRBD2 (7 bases). This clonotype was obtained from a woman in her forties or fifties in a cohort sampled during active COVID-19. The CDR3 is CASSFFSGTLRSQYF. In DNA form, the CDR3 reads TGTGCCAGCAGTTTCTTCAGCGGGACACTACGATCCCAGTACTTC.